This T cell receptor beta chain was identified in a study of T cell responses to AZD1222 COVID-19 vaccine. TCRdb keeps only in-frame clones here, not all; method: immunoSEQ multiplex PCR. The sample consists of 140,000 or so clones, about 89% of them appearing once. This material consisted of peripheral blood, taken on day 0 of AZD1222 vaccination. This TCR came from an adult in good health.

The CDR3 sequence is CAWSVRWDPRNTIYF. CDR3 coding DNA: TGTGCCTGGAGTGTACGGTGGGACCCACGAAACACCATATATTTT. The rearrangement uses TRBV30 and TRBJ1-3; D possibly corresponds to TRBD1 (5 bases). The CDR3 runs to 15 residues. Germline loops: CDR1 GTSNPN, CDR2 SVGIG (reference sequence). V was pared by 0 bases and J by 5 bases, with 14 bases between.